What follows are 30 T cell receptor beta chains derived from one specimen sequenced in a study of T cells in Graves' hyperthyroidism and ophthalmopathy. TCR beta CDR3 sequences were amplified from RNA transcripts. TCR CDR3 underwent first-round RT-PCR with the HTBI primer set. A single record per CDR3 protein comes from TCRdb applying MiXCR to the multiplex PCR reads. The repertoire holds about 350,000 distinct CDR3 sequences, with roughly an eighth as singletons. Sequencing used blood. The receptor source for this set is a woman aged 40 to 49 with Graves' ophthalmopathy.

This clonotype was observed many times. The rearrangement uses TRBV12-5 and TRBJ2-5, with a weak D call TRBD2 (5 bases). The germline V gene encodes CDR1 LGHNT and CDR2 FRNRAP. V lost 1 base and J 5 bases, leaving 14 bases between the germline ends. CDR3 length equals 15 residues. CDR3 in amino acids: CASGLAVGGFETQYF. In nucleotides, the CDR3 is TGTGCTAGTGGTTTGGCGGTAGGAGGTTTCGAGACCCAGTACTTC.

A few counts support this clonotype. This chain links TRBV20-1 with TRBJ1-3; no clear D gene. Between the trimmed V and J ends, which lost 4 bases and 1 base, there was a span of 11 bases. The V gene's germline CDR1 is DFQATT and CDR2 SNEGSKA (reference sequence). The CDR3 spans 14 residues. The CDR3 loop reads CSATGVYSGNTIYF. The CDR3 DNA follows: TGCAGTGCTACCGGGGTGTATTCTGGAAACACCATATATTTT.

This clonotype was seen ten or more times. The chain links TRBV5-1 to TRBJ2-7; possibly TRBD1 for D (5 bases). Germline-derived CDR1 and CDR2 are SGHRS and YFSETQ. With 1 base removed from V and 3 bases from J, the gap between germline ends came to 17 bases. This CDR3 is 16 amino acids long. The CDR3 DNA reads TGCGCCAGCAGCTTGTCAGGGCCGATGATGGGCTACGAGCAGTACTTC. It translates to CASSLSGPMMGYEQYF.

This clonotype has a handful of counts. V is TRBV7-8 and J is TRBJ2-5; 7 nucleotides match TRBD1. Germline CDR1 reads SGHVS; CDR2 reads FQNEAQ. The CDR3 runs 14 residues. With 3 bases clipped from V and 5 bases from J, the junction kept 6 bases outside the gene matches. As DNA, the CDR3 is TGTGCCAGCAGCTTGGCTGGGACAGTGGAGACCCAGTACTTC. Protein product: CASSLAGTVETQYF.

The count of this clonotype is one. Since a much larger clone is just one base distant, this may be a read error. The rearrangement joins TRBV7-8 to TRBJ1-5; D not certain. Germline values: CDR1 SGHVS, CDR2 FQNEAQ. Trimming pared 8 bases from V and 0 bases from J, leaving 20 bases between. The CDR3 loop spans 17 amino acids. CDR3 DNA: TGTGCCAGCGGCCCCCACATAGGTCCCTATAGCAATCAGCCCCAGCATTTT. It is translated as CASGPHIGPYSNQPQHF.

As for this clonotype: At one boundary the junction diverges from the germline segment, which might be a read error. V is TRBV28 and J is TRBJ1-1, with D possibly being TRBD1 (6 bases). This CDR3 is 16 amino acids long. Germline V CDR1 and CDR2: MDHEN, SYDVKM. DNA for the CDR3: TGTGCCTGCAGTCTATCTTTGAGGGGGAGGCTCACTGAAGCTTTCTTT. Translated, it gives CACSLSLRGRLTEAFF.

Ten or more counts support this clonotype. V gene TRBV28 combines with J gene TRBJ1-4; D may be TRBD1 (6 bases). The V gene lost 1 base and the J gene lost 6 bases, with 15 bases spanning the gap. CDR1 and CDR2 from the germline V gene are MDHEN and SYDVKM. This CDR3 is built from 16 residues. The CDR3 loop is CASSLLGGAFDEKLFF. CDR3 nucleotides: TGTGCCAGCAGTTTATTGGGGGGCGCTTTTGATGAAAAACTGTTTTTT.

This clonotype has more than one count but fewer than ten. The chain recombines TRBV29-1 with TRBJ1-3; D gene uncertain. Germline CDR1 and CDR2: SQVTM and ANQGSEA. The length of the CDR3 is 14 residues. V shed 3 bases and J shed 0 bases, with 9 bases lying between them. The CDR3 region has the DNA TGCAGCGTTGAGGGCCCGGGCTCTGGAAACACCATATATTTT. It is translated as CSVEGPGSGNTIYF.

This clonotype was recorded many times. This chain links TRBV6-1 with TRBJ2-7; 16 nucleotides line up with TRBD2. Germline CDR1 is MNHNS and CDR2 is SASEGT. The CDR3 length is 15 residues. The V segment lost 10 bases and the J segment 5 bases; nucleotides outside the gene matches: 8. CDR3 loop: CAILGTSGRADEQYF. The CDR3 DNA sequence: TGTGCCATCCTGGGGACTAGCGGGAGGGCCGACGAGCAGTACTTC.

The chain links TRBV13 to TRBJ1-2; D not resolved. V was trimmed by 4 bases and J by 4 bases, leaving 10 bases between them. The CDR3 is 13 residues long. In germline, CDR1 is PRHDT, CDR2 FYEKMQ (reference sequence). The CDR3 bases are TGTGCCAGCAGCTCGAGCCAGACCTATGGCTACACCTTC. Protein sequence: CASSSSQTYGYTF.

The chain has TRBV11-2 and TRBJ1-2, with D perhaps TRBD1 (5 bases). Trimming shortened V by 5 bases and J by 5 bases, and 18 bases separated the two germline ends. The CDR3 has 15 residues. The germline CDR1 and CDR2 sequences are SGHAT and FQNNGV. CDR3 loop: CASSPVRGRTYGYTF. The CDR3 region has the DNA TGTGCCAGCAGCCCGGTTAGGGGCAGGACTTATGGCTACACCTTC.

CDR3 sequence reads: CASRAGRGPDTQYF. The CDR3 bases are TGTGCCAGCAGAGCGGGACGAGGGCCAGATACGCAGTATTTT. The chain carries TRBV6-1 and TRBJ2-3; TRBD2 matches at 7 bases. V shed 6 bases, J shed 4 bases, and the junction held 7 bases outside the gene matches. The germline gives CDR1 MNHNS, CDR2 SASEGT. The length of the CDR3 is 14 residues.

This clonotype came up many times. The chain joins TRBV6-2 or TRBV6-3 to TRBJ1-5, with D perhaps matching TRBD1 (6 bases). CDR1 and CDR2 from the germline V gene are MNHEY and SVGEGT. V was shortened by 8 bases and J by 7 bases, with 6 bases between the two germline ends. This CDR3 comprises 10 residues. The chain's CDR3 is CASGGQPQHF. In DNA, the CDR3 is TGTGCCAGCGGGGGCCAGCCCCAGCATTTT.

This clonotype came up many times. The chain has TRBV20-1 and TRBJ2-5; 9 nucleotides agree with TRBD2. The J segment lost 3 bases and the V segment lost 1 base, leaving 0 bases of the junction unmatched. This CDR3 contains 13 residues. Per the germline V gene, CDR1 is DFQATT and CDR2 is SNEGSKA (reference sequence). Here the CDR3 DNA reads TGCAGTGCTAGAGGACTAGCGGAAGAGACCCAGTACTTC. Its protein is CSARGLAEETQYF.

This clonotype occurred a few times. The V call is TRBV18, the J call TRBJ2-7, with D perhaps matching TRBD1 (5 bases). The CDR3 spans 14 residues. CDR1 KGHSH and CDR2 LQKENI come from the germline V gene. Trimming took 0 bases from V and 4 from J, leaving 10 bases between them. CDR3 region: CASSPPQGLYEQYF. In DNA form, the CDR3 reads TGTGCCAGCTCACCACCGCAGGGTCTTTACGAGCAGTACTTC.

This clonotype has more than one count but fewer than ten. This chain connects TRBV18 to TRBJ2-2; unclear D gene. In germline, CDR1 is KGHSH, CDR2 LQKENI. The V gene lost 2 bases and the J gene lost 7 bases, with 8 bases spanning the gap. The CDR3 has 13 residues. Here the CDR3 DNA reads TGTGCCAGCTCACCAGAGATGGGCGGGGAGCTGTTTTTT. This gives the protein CASSPEMGGELFF.

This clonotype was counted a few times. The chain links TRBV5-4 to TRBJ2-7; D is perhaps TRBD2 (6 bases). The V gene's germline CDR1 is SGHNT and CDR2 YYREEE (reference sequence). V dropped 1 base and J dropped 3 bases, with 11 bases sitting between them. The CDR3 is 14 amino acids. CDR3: CASSLYGSLYEQYF. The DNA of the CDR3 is TGTGCCAGCAGCTTGTACGGGAGTCTCTACGAGCAGTACTTC.

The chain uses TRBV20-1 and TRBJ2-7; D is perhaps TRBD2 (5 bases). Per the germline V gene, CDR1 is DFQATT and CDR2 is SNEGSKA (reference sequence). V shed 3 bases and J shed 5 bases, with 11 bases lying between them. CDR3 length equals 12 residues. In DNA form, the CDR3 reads TGCAGTGCTAGCGGGGATAGTCACGAGCAGTACTTC. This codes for CSASGDSHEQYF.

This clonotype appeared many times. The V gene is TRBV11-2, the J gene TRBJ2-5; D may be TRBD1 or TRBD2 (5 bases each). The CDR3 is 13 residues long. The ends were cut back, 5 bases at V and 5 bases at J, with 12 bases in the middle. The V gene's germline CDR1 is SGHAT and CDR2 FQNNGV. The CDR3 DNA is TGTGCCAGCAGCGCCTGGGGGATCGAGACCCAGTACTTC. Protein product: CASSAWGIETQYF.

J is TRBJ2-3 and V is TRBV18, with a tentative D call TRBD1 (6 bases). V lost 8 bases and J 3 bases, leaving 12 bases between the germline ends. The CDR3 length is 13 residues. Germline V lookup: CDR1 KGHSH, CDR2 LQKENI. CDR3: CASTPGQTDTQYF. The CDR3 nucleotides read TGTGCCAGCACTCCAGGACAGACAGATACGCAGTATTTT.

The CDR3 DNA follows: TGTGCCAGCTCACCACTGAGGACTAGCGGGGTTATCTACAATGAGCAGTTCTTC. Protein: CASSPLRTSGVIYNEQFF. The chain is built from TRBV18 and TRBJ2-1; the match to TRBD2 covers 12 bases. V was pared by 1 base and J by 3 bases, with 7 bases of the junction left unmatched. The germline gives CDR1 KGHSH, CDR2 LQKENI. The CDR3 is made up of 18 amino acids.

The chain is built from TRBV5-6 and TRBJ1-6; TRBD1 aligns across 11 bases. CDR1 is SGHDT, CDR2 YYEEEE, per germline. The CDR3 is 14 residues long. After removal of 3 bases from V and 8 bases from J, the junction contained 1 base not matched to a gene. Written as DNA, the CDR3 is TGTGCCAGCAGCTCGGGACAGGGGGATTCACCCCTCCACTTT. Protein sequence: CASSSGQGDSPLHF.

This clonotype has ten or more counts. The DNA of the CDR3 is TGTGCCAGCAGCCGGACCGGGACTAGCGGTCGAGAGACCCAGTACTTC. Its protein product is CASSRTGTSGRETQYF. The J gene is TRBJ2-5, the V gene TRBV6-2 or TRBV6-3; 11 nucleotides line up with TRBD2. The V gene's germline CDR1 is MNHEY and CDR2 SVGEGT. J was trimmed by 4 bases and V by 6 bases; bases with no gene match: 10. CDR3 length: 16 residues.

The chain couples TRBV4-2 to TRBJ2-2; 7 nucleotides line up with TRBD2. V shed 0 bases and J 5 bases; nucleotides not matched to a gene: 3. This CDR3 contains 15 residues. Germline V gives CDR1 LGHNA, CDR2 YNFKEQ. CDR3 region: CASSQEGGGTGELFF. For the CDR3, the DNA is TGTGCCAGCAGCCAAGAGGGGGGGGGGACCGGGGAGCTGTTTTTT.

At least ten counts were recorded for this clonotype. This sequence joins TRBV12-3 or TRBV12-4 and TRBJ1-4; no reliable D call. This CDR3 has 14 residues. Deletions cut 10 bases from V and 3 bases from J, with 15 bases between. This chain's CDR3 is CATQKGASNEKLFF. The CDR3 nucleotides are TGTGCCACCCAAAAAGGCGCGTCTAATGAAAAACTGTTTTTT.

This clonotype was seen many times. Here the CDR3 DNA reads TGTGCCAGCAGTTTCCGGGGAGATAGCAATCAGCCCCAGCATTTT. Translating it yields CASSFRGDSNQPQHF. The V gene is TRBV27, the J gene TRBJ1-5, with D uncertain. V was trimmed by 3 bases and J by 0 bases, leaving 9 bases between them. Germline-derived CDR1 and CDR2 are MNHEY and SMNVEV (reference sequence). The CDR3 runs 15 residues.

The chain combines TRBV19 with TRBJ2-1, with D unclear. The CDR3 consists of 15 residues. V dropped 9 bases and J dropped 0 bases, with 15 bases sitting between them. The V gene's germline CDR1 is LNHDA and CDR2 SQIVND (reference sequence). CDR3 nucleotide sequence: TGTGCCAGCTCCCTCATAGTTTTCTCCTACAATGAGCAGTTCTTC. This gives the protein CASSLIVFSYNEQFF.

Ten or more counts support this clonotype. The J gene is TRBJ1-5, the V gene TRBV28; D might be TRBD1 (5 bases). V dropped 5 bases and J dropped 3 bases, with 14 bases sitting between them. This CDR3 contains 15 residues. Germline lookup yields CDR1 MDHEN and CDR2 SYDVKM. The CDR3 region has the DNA TGTGCCAGCAGTCCCGGGGGGGAGATCAATCAGCCCCAGCATTTT. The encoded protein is CASSPGGEINQPQHF.

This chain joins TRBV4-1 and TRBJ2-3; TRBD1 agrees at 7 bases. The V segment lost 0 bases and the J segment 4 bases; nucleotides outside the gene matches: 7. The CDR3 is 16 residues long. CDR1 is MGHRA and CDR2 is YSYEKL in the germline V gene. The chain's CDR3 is CASSQEGVGGADTQYF. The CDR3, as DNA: TGCGCCAGCAGCCAAGAAGGGGTAGGGGGCGCAGATACGCAGTATTTT.

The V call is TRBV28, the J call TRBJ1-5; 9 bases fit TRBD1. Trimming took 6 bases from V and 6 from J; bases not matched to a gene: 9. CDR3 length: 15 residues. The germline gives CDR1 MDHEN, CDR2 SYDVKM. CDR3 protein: CASRTGQGYSQPQHF. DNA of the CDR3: TGTGCCAGCAGGACGGGACAGGGTTATTCTCAGCCCCAGCATTTT. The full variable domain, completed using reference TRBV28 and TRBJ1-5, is DVKVTQSSRYLVKRTGEKVFLECVQDMDHENMFWYRQDPGLGLRLIYFSYDVKMKEKGDIPEGYSVSREKKERFSLILESASTNQTSMYLCASRTGQGYSQPQHFGDGTRLSIL.